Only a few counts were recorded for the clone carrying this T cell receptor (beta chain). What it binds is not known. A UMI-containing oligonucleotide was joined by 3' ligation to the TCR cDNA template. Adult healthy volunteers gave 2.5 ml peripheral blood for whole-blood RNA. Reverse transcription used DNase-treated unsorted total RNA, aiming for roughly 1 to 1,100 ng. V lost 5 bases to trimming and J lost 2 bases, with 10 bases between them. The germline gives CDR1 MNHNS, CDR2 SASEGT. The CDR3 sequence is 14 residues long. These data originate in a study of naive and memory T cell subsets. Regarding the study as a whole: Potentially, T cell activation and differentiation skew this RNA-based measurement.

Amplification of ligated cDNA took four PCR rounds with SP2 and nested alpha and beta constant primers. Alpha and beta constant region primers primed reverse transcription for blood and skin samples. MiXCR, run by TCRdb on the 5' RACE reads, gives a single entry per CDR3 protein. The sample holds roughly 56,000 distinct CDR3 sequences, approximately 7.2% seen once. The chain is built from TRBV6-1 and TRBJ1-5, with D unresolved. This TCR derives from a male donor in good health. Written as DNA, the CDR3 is TGTGCCAGCAGTTTCGGGGAAGGCAATCAGCCCCAGCATTTT. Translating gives CASSFGEGNQPQHF.